This TCR beta chain was sequenced during a study of identical twins. Each cDNA held unique molecular identifiers, and template switching gave it a universal primer site. TCRdb ran MiXCR on the 5' RACE reads and lists one entry per CDR3 protein. The sample carries about 920,000 distinct CDR3 sequences, about 12% recorded once. The study, taken as a whole, reports: Cross-sectional statistics, not tracking of the same donors, supported the conclusions. The more abundant beta clonotypes in cord blood had fewer insertions, and memory repertoires did not show this.

V lost 3 bases and J 3 bases, leaving 8 bases between the germline ends. Germline CDR1 is SNHLY and CDR2 is FYNNEI. There are 14 residues in the CDR3. This clonotype has only a few counts. As yet, its antigen is unknown. The sample was also reused in another study, on yellow fever vaccine responses in identical twins.

This receptor was obtained from a woman under 30 in good health. Material for sequencing was PBMCs. The chain links TRBV2 to TRBJ2-2; TRBD2 might be the D (5 bases). CDR3 bases: TGTGCCAGCAGTGACGAGCGGCACACCGGGGAGCTGTTTTTT. Translation gives CASSDERHTGELFF.